This record concerns one T cell receptor (beta chain) sequence. The sample originates from a study of T cells after yellow fever vaccination. The CDR3 has 13 amino acids. Germline CDR1 reads GTSNPN; CDR2 reads SVGIG (reference sequence). The ends were cut back, 3 bases at V and 4 bases at J, with 12 bases in the middle. TCRdb re-called the 5' RACE reads through MiXCR, storing one row per CDR3 protein. Of about 220,000 distinct CDR3 sequences listed, approximately 3% were seen once; the top ten hold less than 3.5%. The TCR comes from a man younger than 35 who received the YFV17D yellow fever vaccine. The chain is built from TRBV30 and TRBJ1-1; D is undetermined. The input for sequencing was CD4+ T cells sorted from PBMCs, taken 10 days after the yellow fever booster vaccination. The CDR3 sequence: CAWRKGGGTEAFF. The CDR3 region has the DNA TGTGCCTGGAGGAAGGGTGGAGGCACTGAAGCTTTCTTT. Supplemented by reference TRBV30 and TRBJ1-1, the full variable domain reads SQTIHQWPATLVQPVGSPLSLECTVEGTSNPNLYWYRQAAGRGLQLLFYSVGIGQISSEVPQNLSASRPQDRQFILSSKKLLLSDSGFYLCAWRKGGGTEAFFGQGTRLTVV.